One and the same sample provided the 26 T cell receptor beta chains below, sequenced in a study of shared clonotypes between healthy human individuals. The method was immunoSEQ multiplex PCR; TCRdb's version includes in-frame clones alone and lacks a portion of them. The profile shows a few million clones, more than 85% of them singletons. Material for sequencing was naive CD4+ T cells from PBMCs. Regarding subset: CD45RA+ positively selected. These receptors all stem from a man aged 18 to 30 in good health. Some clones in this sample may be carry-over from other donors' samples.

The chain joins TRBV6-5 to TRBJ2-7; D is undetermined. The CDR3 is made up of 14 amino acids. Trimming removed 1 base at V and 4 bases at J, with 11 bases between. CDR1 MNHEY and CDR2 SVGAGI come from the germline V gene. This chain's CDR3 is CASSYYPEWYEQYF. The CDR3 nucleotides read TGTGCCAGCAGTTACTACCCCGAGTGGTACGAGCAGTACTTC.

The V gene is TRBV11-2, the J gene TRBJ2-1, with a possible D match to TRBD2 (5 bases). The CDR3 contains 14 residues. V lost 3 bases, J lost 3 bases, and 9 bases lay in between. Germline V gene sequence: CDR1 SGHAT, CDR2 FQNNGV. CDR3 in DNA: TGTGCCAGCAGCTTTATTACTAGCTACAATGAGCAGTTCTTC. The encoded protein is CASSFITSYNEQFF.

The genes are TRBV5-4 and TRBJ1-1, with D hard to call. CDR3 length: 13 residues. Trimming cost V 3 bases and J 1 base, with 7 bases left between them. Per the germline V gene, CDR1 is SGHNT and CDR2 is YYREEE (reference sequence). CDR3 protein: CASSSRENTEAFF. The CDR3 DNA sequence: TGTGCCAGCAGCTCGCGGGAGAACACTGAAGCTTTCTTT.

The chain uses TRBV4-1 and TRBJ2-5; D tentatively fits TRBD1 or TRBD2 (5 bases each). The germline gives CDR1 MGHRA, CDR2 YSYEKL. The length of the CDR3 is 14 residues. The V end was cut by 4 bases, the J end by 5 bases, with 14 bases between. This CDR3 is CASSLTGTRETQYF. The DNA of the CDR3 is TGCGCCAGCAGCCTCACCGGGACGAGGGAGACCCAGTACTTC.

V is TRBV7-9 and J is TRBJ2-7; 7 positions agree with TRBD1. Unmatched junction bases numbered 7, after V lost 2 bases and J lost 6 bases. This CDR3 spans 14 amino acids. The germline gives CDR1 SEHNR, CDR2 FQNEAQ (reference sequence). CDR3 in amino acids: CASSLNDRVGEQYF. In nucleotides, the CDR3 is TGTGCCAGCAGCTTAAACGACAGGGTGGGCGAGCAGTACTTC.

This chain joins TRBV2 and TRBJ2-7, with TRBD1 identical over 7 bases. The ends lost 11 bases at V and 5 bases at J; junction bases unmatched: 9. The V gene's germline CDR1 is SNHLY and CDR2 FYNNEI. The CDR3 spans 12 residues. In DNA form, the CDR3 reads TGTGCCTCACGACAGGGTATCAACGAGCAGTACTTC. The encoded protein is CASRQGINEQYF.

The chain couples TRBV7-3 to TRBJ2-1; D uncertain. CDR3 length: 13 residues. CDR1 and CDR2 from the germline V gene are SGHTA and FQGTGA. Trimming removed 4 bases at V and 10 bases at J, with 14 bases between. The CDR3: CASSYRLSGEQFF. DNA for the CDR3: TGTGCCAGCAGCTACCGACTCTCCGGGGAGCAGTTCTTC.

This clone was detected only once. This chain links TRBV5-1 with TRBJ2-5, with D perhaps TRBD2 (5 bases). Germline assignment: CDR1 SGHRS and CDR2 YFSETQ. The ends were cut back, 5 bases at V and 3 bases at J, with 14 bases in the middle. The CDR3 has 14 amino acids. The CDR3 sequence is CASREGTNEETQYF. The CDR3 nucleotides are TGCGCCAGCAGAGAGGGAACGAACGAAGAGACCCAGTACTTC.

This clone was observed a few times. J is TRBJ1-5 and V is TRBV28, with D perhaps TRBD1 (5 bases). CDR1 MDHEN and CDR2 SYDVKM come from the germline V gene. The CDR3 is made up of 14 amino acids. Trimming removed 9 bases from V and 0 bases from J, with 12 bases in between. The CDR3 region is CASAAGGSNQPQHF. The CDR3 region has the DNA TGTGCCAGTGCGGCGGGGGGTAGCAATCAGCCCCAGCATTTT.

This clone was observed once. The CDR3 protein is CAWSVLPVGEQYF. The CDR3 bases are TGTGCCTGGAGTGTACTGCCCGTGGGAGAGCAGTACTTC. The rearrangement joins TRBV30 to TRBJ2-5, with a tentative D call TRBD2 (5 bases). CDR1 and CDR2 (germline): GTSNPN, SVGIG (reference sequence). V lost 0 bases and J 11 bases, leaving 16 bases between the germline ends. The CDR3 totals 13 residues.

The V gene is TRBV2, the J gene TRBJ2-7, with 7 positions matching TRBD1. Germline assignment: CDR1 SNHLY and CDR2 FYNNEI. This CDR3 contains 16 residues. J gave up 1 base and V 7 bases, and 13 bases lay outside the gene matches. CDR3 DNA sequence: TGTGCCAGCATATCCGAGAGGGGGCTACGGTCCTACGAGCAGTACTTC. Encoded protein: CASISERGLRSYEQYF.

This chain joins TRBV5-1 and TRBJ2-5, with TRBD1 matching over 7 bases. With the DNA end fitting TRBJ2-7 better, the J assignment may be wrong. The germline gives CDR1 SGHRS, CDR2 YFSETQ. CDR3 size: 15 residues. The CDR3 nucleotides are TGCGCCAGCAGATATTCCCCGGGGACAGCCTACGAGCAGTACTTC. This codes for CASRYSPGTAYEQYF.

The chain employs TRBV10-3 and TRBJ2-1, with D possibly TRBD2 on 5 matching bases. The V gene lost 6 bases and the J gene lost 0 bases, with 15 bases spanning the gap. The length of the CDR3 is 16 residues. The germline gives CDR1 ENHRY, CDR2 SYGVKD. CDR3 nucleotide sequence: TGTGCCATCAGCGCTTTGGTTGGGAGCTCCTACAATGAGCAGTTCTTC. Protein sequence: CAISALVGSSYNEQFF.

The chain couples TRBV30 to TRBJ2-6; 9 bases match TRBD1. The CDR3 loop spans 17 amino acids. V shed 1 base and J 3 bases; nucleotides not matched to a gene: 7. Germline CDR1 reads GTSNPN; CDR2 reads SVGIG (reference sequence). CDR3 bases: TGTGCCTGGAGTGGACAAGAGGGACAGGGTGGGGCCAACGTCCTGACTTTC. It encodes CAWSGQEGQGGANVLTF.

The chain links TRBV28 to TRBJ2-7; D remains unclear. CDR1 and CDR2 from the germline V gene are MDHEN and SYDVKM. The CDR3 consists of 12 residues. V was shortened by 5 bases and J by 12 bases, with 17 bases between the two germline ends. CDR3 loop: CASSTPGRRLYF. In DNA, the CDR3 is TGTGCCAGCAGTACCCCGGGCCGCCGCCTGTACTTC.

The V gene is TRBV19, the J gene TRBJ2-1; 11 bases map to TRBD2. Unmatched junction bases numbered 7, after V lost 7 bases and J lost 2 bases. Germline V gives CDR1 LNHDA, CDR2 SQIVND (reference sequence). This CDR3 spans 16 amino acids. The CDR3 is CASTGASGRPYNEQFF. CDR3 DNA sequence: TGTGCCAGTACCGGAGCTAGCGGGAGGCCCTACAATGAGCAGTTCTTC.

The chain couples TRBV12-5 to TRBJ2-1; 8 positions agree with TRBD1. Unmatched junction bases numbered 12, after V lost 3 bases and J lost 8 bases. The germline V gene has CDR1 LGHNT and CDR2 FRNRAP. The CDR3 covers 16 residues. CDR3 DNA sequence: TGTGCTAGTGGTTTCCGTACCGGGACAGGTACCGATGAGCAGTTCTTC. Its protein product is CASGFRTGTGTDEQFF.

The sample holds one count of this clone. The genes are TRBV5-4 and TRBJ2-2; the D gene could be TRBD1 or TRBD2 (6 bases each). The CDR3 extends over 17 amino acids. V lost 5 bases to trimming and J lost 0 bases, with 17 bases between them. Per germline, CDR1 SGHNT and CDR2 YYREEE (reference sequence). CDR3 residues: CASSPRGRLTNTGELFF. DNA of the CDR3: TGTGCCAGCAGTCCACGGGGGCGGCTAACGAACACCGGGGAGCTGTTTTTT.

The chain carries TRBV7-9 and TRBJ2-1, with 7 bases aligning to TRBD1. The V segment lost 1 base and the J segment 8 bases; nucleotides outside the gene matches: 8. CDR1 is SEHNR, CDR2 FQNEAQ, per germline (reference sequence). This CDR3 spans 15 amino acids. The CDR3, as DNA: TGTGCCAGCAGCTTAGGAGGGACAGTTTCCGATGAGCAGTTCTTC. Its translation: CASSLGGTVSDEQFF.

This sequence joins TRBV11-2 and TRBJ2-3, with 7 bases lining up with TRBD2. J was trimmed by 4 bases and V by 5 bases; bases with no gene match: 6. The CDR3 spans 14 residues. Germline CDR1 and CDR2: SGHAT and FQNNGV. The CDR3 coding sequence is TGTGCCAGCAGCCACGGACTAGTGGCAGATACGCAGTATTTT. Protein: CASSHGLVADTQYF.

J is TRBJ1-2 and V is TRBV6-5; TRBD1 might be the D (5 bases). Germline values: CDR1 MNHEY, CDR2 SVGAGI. The CDR3 has 14 residues. Between the trimmed V and J ends, which lost 7 bases and 3 bases, there was a span of 15 bases. The CDR3 nucleotides are TGTGCCAGCAAAAAACTTCAGGGCGACTATGGCTACACCTTC. This sequence encodes CASKKLQGDYGYTF.

V usage is TRBV5-4 and J usage is TRBJ2-1, with D perhaps TRBD2 (6 bases). The CDR3 is made up of 13 amino acids. Trimming removed 4 bases from V and 5 bases from J, with 10 bases in between. Germline CDR1 SGHNT, CDR2 YYREEE (reference sequence). The CDR3, as DNA: TGTGCCAGCAGCGGGCGGGGACACAATGAGCAGTTCTTC. This translates into CASSGRGHNEQFF.

The V and J genes are TRBV2 and TRBJ2-7, with 9 bases fitting TRBD1. The CDR3 length is 13 residues. The junction had 3 bases not matched to a gene; V was cut back by 5 bases and J by 4 bases. Germline values: CDR1 SNHLY, CDR2 FYNNEI. The CDR3 sequence is CASSRTGEYEQYF. The CDR3 DNA reads TGTGCCAGCAGTCGGACAGGGGAGTACGAGCAGTACTTC.

This chain links TRBV27 with TRBJ1-1, with a possible D match to TRBD1 (5 bases). Germline CDR1 MNHEY, CDR2 SMNVEV (reference sequence). Trimming removed 4 bases at V and 3 bases at J, with 9 bases between. The length of the CDR3 is 13 residues. CDR3: CASSWDVYTEAFF. The CDR3 DNA reads as TGTGCCAGCAGTTGGGACGTATACACTGAAGCTTTCTTT.

Points on this clone: This CDR3 is also generated by other DNA sequences in the sample. The chain couples TRBV7-9 to TRBJ2-5; D may be TRBD1 (6 bases). Germline-derived CDR1 and CDR2 are SEHNR and FQNEAQ (reference sequence). The CDR3 is 14 amino acids. The germline V and J ends were trimmed by 1 base and 5 bases, with 11 bases remaining between them. The CDR3 loop is CASSLGRGFETQYF. CDR3 sequence (DNA): TGTGCCAGCAGCTTAGGCAGGGGTTTTGAGACCCAGTACTTC. The full variable domain, completed using reference TRBV7-9 and TRBJ2-5, is DTGVSQNPRHKITKRGQNVTFRCDPISEHNRLYWYRQTLGQGPEFLTYFQNEAQLEKSRLLSDRFSAERPKGSFSTLEIQRTEQGDSAMYLCASSLGRGFETQYFGPGTRLLVL.

This rearrangement joins TRBV18 to TRBJ2-5, with 7 positions matching TRBD1. Looked up from germline, CDR1 is KGHSH and CDR2 is LQKENI. With V trimmed by 3 bases and J by 5 bases, 15 bases remained unmatched. The CDR3 totals 17 residues. The CDR3 loop reads CASSPTRDSLAEETQYF. For the CDR3, the DNA is TGTGCCAGCTCACCGACCCGGGACAGCCTCGCGGAGGAGACCCAGTACTTC.